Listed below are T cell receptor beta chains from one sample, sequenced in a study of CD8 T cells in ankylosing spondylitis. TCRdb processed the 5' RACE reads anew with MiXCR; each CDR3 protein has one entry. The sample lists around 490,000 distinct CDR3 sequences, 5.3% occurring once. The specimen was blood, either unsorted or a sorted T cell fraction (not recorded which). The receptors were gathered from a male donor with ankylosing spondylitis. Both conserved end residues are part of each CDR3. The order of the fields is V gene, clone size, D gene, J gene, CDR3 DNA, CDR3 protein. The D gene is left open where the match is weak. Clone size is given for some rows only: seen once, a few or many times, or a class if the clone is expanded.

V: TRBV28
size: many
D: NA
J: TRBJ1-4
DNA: TGTGCCAGCAGCCTTCTCCCGGCACGTGAAAAACTGTTTTTT
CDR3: CASSLLPAREKLFF

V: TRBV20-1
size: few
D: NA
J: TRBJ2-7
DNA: TGCAGTGCTAGAGATTTAAGAGGGGCGTACGAGCAGTACTTC
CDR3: CSARDLRGAYEQYF

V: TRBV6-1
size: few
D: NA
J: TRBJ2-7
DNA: TGTGCCAGCAGTGAAGTGGGGGGGAGGCAGGGGCCCTACGAGCAGTACTTC
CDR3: CASSEVGGRQGPYEQYF

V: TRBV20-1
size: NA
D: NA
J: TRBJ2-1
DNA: TGCAGTGCTAGCATGGTAAGAGTTTGGAACAATGAGCAGTTCTTC
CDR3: CSASMVRVWNNEQFF

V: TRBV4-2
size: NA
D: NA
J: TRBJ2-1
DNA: TGTGCCAGCAGCCAAGAGAGGGTGGTCAATGAGCAGTTCTTC
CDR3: CASSQERVVNEQFF

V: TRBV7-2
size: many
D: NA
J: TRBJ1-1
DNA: TGTGCCAGCAGCTACCGGCAGAACACTGAAGCTTTCTTT
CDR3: CASSYRQNTEAFF

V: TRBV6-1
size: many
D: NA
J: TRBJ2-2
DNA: TGTGCCAGCGCTGGGAGTTCCACCGGGGAGCTGTTTTTT
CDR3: CASAGSSTGELFF

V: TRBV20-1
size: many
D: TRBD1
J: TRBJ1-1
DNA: TGCAGGGGAGCAGGGGGCCTACGAGGAGCTTTCTTT
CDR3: CRGAGGLRGAFF

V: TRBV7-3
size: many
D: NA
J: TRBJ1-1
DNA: TGTGCCAGCAGCCTTAGTTGGGTGGAGGGACAAAGGGGTGAAGCTTTCTTT
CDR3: CASSLSWVEGQRGEAFF

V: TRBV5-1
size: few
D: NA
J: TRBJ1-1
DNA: TGCGCCAGCAGCCCGGGTAGGAGGGGCCGCGGGTGGGACACTGAAGCTTTCTTT
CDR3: CASSPGRRGRGWDTEAFF

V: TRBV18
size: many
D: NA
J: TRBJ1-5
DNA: TGTGCCAGCTCACTACAGAATCAGCCCCAGCATTTT
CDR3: CASSLQNQPQHF

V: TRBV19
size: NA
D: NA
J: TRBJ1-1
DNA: TGTGCCAGTAGTATTGAAGGACTTGGGAACACTGAAGCTTTCTTT
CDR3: CASSIEGLGNTEAFF

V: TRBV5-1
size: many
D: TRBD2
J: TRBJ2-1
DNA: TGCGCCAGCAGCGGGACTAGCGGATCCTACAATGAGCAGTTCTTC
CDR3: CASSGTSGSYNEQFF

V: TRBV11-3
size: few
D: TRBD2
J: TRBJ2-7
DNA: TGTGCCAGCAGCTACACCCAGGCGGGAGGAATGGACGAGCAGTACTTC
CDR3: CASSYTQAGGMDEQYF

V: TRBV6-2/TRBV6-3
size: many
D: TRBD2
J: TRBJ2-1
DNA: TGTGCCAGCAGAGAAGCGGGGGGGACGTACAATGAGCAGTTCTTC
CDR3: CASREAGGTYNEQFF

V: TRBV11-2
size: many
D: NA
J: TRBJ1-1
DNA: TGTGCCAGCAGCCACAGTCCCACTGAAGCTTTCTTT
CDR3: CASSHSPTEAFF

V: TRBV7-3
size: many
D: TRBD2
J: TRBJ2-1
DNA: TGTGCCAGCAGCCCCATAGCGGGGTCGATTAATGAGCAGTTCTTC
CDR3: CASSPIAGSINEQFF

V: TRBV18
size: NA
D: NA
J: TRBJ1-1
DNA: TGTGCCAGCTCACAAAGGGGTGAGAGCACTGAAGCTTTCTTT
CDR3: CASSQRGESTEAFF

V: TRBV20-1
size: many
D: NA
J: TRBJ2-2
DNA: TGCAGTGCTAGAGCGATCGGGCACACCGGGGAGCTGTTTTTT
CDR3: CSARAIGHTGELFF

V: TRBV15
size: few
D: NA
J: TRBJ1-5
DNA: TGTGCCACCAGCAGGGGGGGTAGTGACAATCAGCCCCAGCATTTT
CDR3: CATSRGGSDNQPQHF

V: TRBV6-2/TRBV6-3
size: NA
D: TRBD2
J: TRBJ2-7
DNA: TGTGCCAGCAGTTACCTAGCGGGGATTACCAGGGACTTC
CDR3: CASSYLAGITRDF

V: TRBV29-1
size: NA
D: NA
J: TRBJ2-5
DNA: TGCAGCGTTTTATCCACACCGGGGGAGACCCAGTACTTC
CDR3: CSVLSTPGETQYF

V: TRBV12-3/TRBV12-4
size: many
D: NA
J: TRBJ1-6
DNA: TGTGCCAGCAGTAAGGGGATCGGAAATTCACCCCTCCACTTT
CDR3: CASSKGIGNSPLHF

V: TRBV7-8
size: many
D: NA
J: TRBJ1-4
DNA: TGTGCCAGCAGCTCACGAGAGGGTGGGGAAAAACTGTTTTTT
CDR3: CASSSREGGEKLFF

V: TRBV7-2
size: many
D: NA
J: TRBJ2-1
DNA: TGTGCCAGCAGCCGAGGAGGGTACAATGAGCAGTTCTTC
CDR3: CASSRGGYNEQFF

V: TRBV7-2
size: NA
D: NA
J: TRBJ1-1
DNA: TGTGCCAGCAGCTTAGGCCTTGGGCAGGGGAACACTGAAGCTTTCTTT
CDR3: CASSLGLGQGNTEAFF